One T cell receptor (beta chain) is described in this entry. Researchers made TCR beta libraries by using iRepertoire HTBI primers and running Arm-PCR on CDR3 regions. Using its own MiXCR run on the multiplex PCR reads, TCRdb lists one record per CDR3 protein. The data show approximately 500,000 distinct CDR3 sequences, 20% to 25% seen once. Per the germline V gene, CDR1 is SQVTM and CDR2 is ANQGSEA. This CDR3 comprises 14 residues. V shed 5 bases and J shed 5 bases, with 15 bases lying between them. The time point is: persistent/refractory GD, antithyroid drugs over 5 years with positive TRAb. Following extraction of RNA from PBMCs, that RNA was used to make the TCR library. This sample is drawn from a study of regulatory T cells in long-lasting Graves disease.

The chain combines TRBV29-1 with TRBJ2-2, with D possibly being TRBD2 (5 bases). The receptor was derived from a female donor with Graves disease. The material was peripheral blood mononuclear cells (PBMCs), obtained when the disease was refractory, from a patient treated with antithyroid drugs. The CDR3: CSVRHGDGTGELFF. In DNA, the CDR3 is TGCAGCGTTAGGCACGGGGATGGGACCGGGGAGCTGTTTTTT.